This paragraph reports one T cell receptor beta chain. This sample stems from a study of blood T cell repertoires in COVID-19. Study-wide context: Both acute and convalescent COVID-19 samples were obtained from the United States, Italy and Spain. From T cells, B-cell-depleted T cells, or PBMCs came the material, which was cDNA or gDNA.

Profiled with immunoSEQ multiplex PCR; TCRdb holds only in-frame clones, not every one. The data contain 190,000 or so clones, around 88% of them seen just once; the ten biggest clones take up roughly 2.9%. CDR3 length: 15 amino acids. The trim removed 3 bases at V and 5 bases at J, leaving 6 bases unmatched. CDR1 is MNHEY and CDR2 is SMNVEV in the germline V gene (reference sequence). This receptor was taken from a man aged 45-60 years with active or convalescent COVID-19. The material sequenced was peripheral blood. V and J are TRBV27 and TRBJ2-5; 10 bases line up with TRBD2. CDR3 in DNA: TGTGCCAGCAGTTTGTGGCTAGCGGGAGTTGAGACCCAGTACTTC. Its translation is CASSLWLAGVETQYF.